This T cell receptor beta chain comes out of a study of vaccination and CD4 T cells after COVID-19. Study-level information: Samples taken post-COVID came a median around 100 days after diagnosis, ranging from 35 to 161. Overall study results and limits: Investigators enrolled relatively few convalescent patients and included no early post-infection timepoints. A median of roughly 87% of reactive clones, in convalescent patients, became evident only post-vaccination. Spike mono-reactivity was shown by 304 of 307 vaccine-specific clones in convalescent patients.

Cultured CD4+ T cell DNA underwent sequencing with the Oncomine TCR Beta short-read assay. TCRdb re-called the PCR reads with MiXCR, one entry per CDR3 protein. The sample holds 5,000 to 7,000 distinct CDR3 sequences, roughly two fifths seen once. CDR1 and CDR2 from the germline V gene are LNHNV and YYDKDF (reference sequence). Deletions cut 1 base from V and 2 bases from J, with 9 bases between. CDR3 length: 14 residues. Comments on this clonotype: Its antigen remains unidentified.

Sample treatment: approximately 11-day PBMC culture with coronavirus spike peptide pools or control peptides (ViraFEST assay). The collection of CD4+ T cells from the unexposed donor took place before the COVID-19 pandemic (2011-2018). This receptor was identified in a human donor in good health. The sequenced material came from CD4+ T cells from blood, cultured in vitro. V gene TRBV15 combines with J gene TRBJ2-7; maybe TRBD2 (5 bases). The CDR3 sequence is CATSRGREAYEQYF. The CDR3 DNA reads TGTGCCACCAGCAGAGGTCGGGAAGCCTACGAGCAGTACTTC.